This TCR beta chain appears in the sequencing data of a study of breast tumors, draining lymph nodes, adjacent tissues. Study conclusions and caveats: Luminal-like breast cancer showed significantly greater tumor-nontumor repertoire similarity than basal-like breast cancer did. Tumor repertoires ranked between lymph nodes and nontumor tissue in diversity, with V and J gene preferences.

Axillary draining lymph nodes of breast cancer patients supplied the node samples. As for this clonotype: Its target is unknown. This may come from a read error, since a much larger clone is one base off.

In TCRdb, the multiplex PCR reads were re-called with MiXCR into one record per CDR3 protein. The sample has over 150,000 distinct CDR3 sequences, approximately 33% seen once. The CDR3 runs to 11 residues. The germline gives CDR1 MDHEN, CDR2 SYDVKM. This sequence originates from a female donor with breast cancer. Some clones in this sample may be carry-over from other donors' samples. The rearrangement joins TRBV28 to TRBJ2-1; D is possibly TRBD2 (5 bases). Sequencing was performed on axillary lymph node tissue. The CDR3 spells CASNDYNGQFF. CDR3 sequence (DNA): TGTGCCAGCAATGACTATAATGGGCAGTTCTTC.